This T cell receptor (beta chain) was profiled in a study of prognosis after radiotherapy for stage I lung cancer. Two-round multiplex PCR amplified TCR beta CDR3 from genomic DNA. The first round of PCR was done with primers that matched each TRBV and TRBJ gene. TCRdb ran MiXCR on the multiplex PCR reads and lists one entry per CDR3 protein. The sample lists about 14,000 distinct CDR3 sequences, around 54% seen once, with about a quarter in the top ten. This clonotype has ten or more counts. The V segment lost 4 bases and the J segment 4 bases; nucleotides outside the gene matches: 5. The CDR3 loop spans 15 amino acids. Germline V gives CDR1 SGHNT, CDR2 YYREEE (reference sequence).

The sequencing used PBMCs, collected before or after stereotactic body radiation therapy (not recorded which). This rearrangement joins TRBV5-4 to TRBJ2-7, with 13 bases lining up with TRBD2. The source of this sequence is a donor aged 50 or older with non-small cell lung cancer. The CDR3 spells CASSGGTSGTYEQYF. DNA of the CDR3: TGTGCCAGCAGCGGGGGGACTAGCGGGACTTACGAGCAGTACTTC.